The source of this T cell receptor beta chain is a study of cytomegalovirus exposure and HLA in healthy donors. Findings of the study overall: It has been reported that TCR beta sequences accurately predicted the HLA-A and HLA-B alleles of most subjects. When analyzed later, a missense DCLRE1C variant was found to be linked to TCR beta V- and J-gene trimming. One cluster of highly shared sequence variants probably arose as a sequencing artifact.

The PCR employed 60 Vbeta primers together with 13 Jbeta primers. Sequencing was performed with immunoSEQ multiplex PCR; in TCRdb, only in-frame clones are kept and a portion is missing. The repertoire holds some 150,000 clones, with around four fifths as singletons. With regard to this clone: Its antigen is unidentified.

V was pared by 5 bases and J by 4 bases, with 6 bases of the junction left unmatched. The germline gives CDR1 SGHVS, CDR2 FNYEAQ. The CDR3 loop spans 15 amino acids. The origin of this receptor is a woman aged 45-65 years in good health and CMV-seronegative. Sequences were obtained from PBMCs. This sequence joins TRBV7-6 and TRBJ2-5; 11 bases align to TRBD2. Written as DNA, the CDR3 is TGTGCCAGCAGCCTTAGCGGGGGGGCGATAGAGACCCAGTACTTC. This encodes CASSLSGGAIETQYF. The entire variable domain, with the rest obtained from reference TRBV7-6 and TRBJ2-5, is as follows: GAGVSQSPRYKVTKRGQDVALRCDPISGHVSLYWYRQALGQGPEFLTYFNYEAQQDKSGLPNDRFSAERPEGSISTLTIQRTEQRDSAMYRCASSLSGGAIETQYFGPGTRLLVL.